This TCR beta chain appears in the sequencing data of a study of blood T cells in healthy people across ages. This clonotype was seen many times. Its antigen is unknown. Findings and caveats of the study: A roughly linear fall in TCR beta diversity per million T cells was seen with increasing age.

V lost 6 bases and J lost 5, with 25 bases in between. The length of the CDR3 is 16 residues. From germline, CDR1 is DFQATT and CDR2 SNEGSKA (reference sequence). The authors ran a second PCR of roughly 6 to 12 cycles using a sample-barcoded 5' primer and a J-beta primer mix. In TCRdb, the 5' RACE reads were re-called with MiXCR into one record per CDR3 protein. Of roughly 900,000 distinct CDR3 sequences listed, 29% are singletons. The chain is built from TRBV20-1 and TRBJ2-5, with TRBD1 as a possible D gene (9 bases). The sequencing sample was made of blood. The clonotype comes from an elderly woman in good health. The DNA of the CDR3 is TGCAGTGCGACAAAGCCCGGGACAGGGACTAGGGAGACCCAGTACTTC. Residues: CSATKPGTGTRETQYF.